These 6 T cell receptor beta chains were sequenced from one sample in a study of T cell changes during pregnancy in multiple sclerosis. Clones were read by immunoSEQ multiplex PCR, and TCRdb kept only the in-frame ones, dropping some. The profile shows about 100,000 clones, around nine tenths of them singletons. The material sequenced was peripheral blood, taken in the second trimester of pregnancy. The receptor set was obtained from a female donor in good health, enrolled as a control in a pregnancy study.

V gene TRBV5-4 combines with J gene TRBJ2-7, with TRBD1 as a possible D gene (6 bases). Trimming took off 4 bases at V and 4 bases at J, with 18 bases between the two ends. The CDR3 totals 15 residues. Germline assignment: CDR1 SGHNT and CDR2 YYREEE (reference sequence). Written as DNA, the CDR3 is TGTGCCAGCAGCCCGAGGAGCGACAGGACTTACGAGCAGTACTTC. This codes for CASSPRSDRTYEQYF. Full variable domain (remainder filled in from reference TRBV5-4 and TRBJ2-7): ETGVTQSPTHLIKTRGQQVTLRCSSQSGHNTVSWYQQALGQGPQFIFQYYREEENGRGNFPPRFSGLQFPNYSSELNVNALELDDSALYLCASSPRSDRTYEQYFGPGTRLTVT.

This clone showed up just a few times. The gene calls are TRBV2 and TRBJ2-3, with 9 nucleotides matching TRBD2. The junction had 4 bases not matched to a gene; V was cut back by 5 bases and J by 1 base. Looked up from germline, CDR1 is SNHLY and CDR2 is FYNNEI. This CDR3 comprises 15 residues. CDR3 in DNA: TGTGCCAGCAGTCGACTAGCGGCGCGCACAGATACGCAGTATTTT. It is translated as CASSRLAARTDTQYF.

The CDR3 DNA reads as TGTGCCAGCAGTTACTCGATGAGGGCCCGGCAGCCCCAGCATTTT. It specifies CASSYSMRARQPQHF. This sequence joins TRBV6-6 and TRBJ1-5; D gene ambiguous. CDR3 size: 15 residues. V lost 0 bases and J lost 7, with 13 bases in between. Germline V lookup: CDR1 MNHNY, CDR2 SVGAGI (reference sequence).

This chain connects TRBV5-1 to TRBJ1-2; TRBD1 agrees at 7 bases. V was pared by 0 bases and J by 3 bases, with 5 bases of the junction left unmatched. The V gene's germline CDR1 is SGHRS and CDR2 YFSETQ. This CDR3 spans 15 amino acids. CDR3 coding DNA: TGCGCCAGCAGCTTGGATGTAGGGGGCGACTATGGCTACACCTTC. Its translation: CASSLDVGGDYGYTF.

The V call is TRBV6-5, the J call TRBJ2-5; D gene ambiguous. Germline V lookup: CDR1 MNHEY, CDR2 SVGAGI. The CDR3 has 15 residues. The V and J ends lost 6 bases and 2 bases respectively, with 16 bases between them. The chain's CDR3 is CASSRDTRYQETQYF. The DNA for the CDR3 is TGTGCCAGCAGCCGAGACACCCGCTATCAAGAGACCCAGTACTTC.

The CDR3 region has the DNA TGCAGCGTTGTATTGAACACTGAAGCTTTCTTT. Protein sequence: CSVVLNTEAFF. The chain employs TRBV29-1 and TRBJ1-1; D gene uncertain. Deletions cut 4 bases from V and 0 bases from J, with 3 bases between. Per the germline V gene, CDR1 is SQVTM and CDR2 is ANQGSEA. The CDR3 totals 11 residues.